This TCR beta chain was profiled in a study of glioma-infiltrating T cells. By proportion, this clonotype is medium-sized. The iRepertoire nested amplicon-rescue multiplex PCR amplified TCR alpha and beta CDR3s from RNA. TCRdb used MiXCR to reprocess the multiplex PCR reads, holding one entry per CDR3 protein. The sample shows 2,900 or so distinct CDR3 sequences, roughly 31% of them seen only once. Sequencing used glioma tissue, nonneoplastic brain tissue, or PBMCs (not recorded which). The sequence was obtained from a human donor with low-grade glioma or glioblastoma, undergoing nonglioma brain surgery, or in good health (not recorded which).

The CDR3 is CSAGGAYNEQFF. The CDR3, as DNA: TGCAGCGCCGGGGGAGCCTACAATGAGCAGTTCTTC. J is TRBJ2-1 and V is TRBV29-1; D is possibly TRBD2 (6 bases). The germline gives CDR1 SQVTM, CDR2 ANQGSEA. CDR3 length equals 12 residues. V gave up 7 bases and J gave up 2 bases, with 9 bases separating them.